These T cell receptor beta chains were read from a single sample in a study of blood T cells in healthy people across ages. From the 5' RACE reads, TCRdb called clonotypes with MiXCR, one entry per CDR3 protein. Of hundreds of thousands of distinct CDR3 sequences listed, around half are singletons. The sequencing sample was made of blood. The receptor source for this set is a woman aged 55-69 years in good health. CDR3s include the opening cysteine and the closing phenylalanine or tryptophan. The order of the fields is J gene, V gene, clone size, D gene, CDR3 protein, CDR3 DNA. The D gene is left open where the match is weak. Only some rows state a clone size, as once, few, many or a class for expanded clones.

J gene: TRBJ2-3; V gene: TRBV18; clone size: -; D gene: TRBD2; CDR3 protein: CASSPLAGVGDTQYF; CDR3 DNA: TGTGCCAGCTCTCCACTAGCGGGAGTTGGGGATACGCAGTATTTT
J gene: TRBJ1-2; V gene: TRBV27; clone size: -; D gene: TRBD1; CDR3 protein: CASSPPTGVDGYTF; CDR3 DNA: TGTGCCAGCAGTCCTCCGACAGGGGTTGACGGCTACACCTTC
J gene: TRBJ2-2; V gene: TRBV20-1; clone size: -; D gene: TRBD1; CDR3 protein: CSAGTGGIGELFF; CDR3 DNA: TGCAGTGCTGGGACAGGGGGGATCGGGGAGCTGTTTTTT
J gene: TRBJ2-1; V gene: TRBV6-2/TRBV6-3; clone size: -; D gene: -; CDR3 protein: CASSYSARATTSLYNEQFF; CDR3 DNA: TGTGCCAGCAGTTACTCGGCCAGGGCAACCACTAGTTTGTACAATGAGCAGTTCTTC
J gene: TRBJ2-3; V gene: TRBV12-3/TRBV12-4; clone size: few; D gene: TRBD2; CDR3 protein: CASSSGTSRDTQYF; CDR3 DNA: TGTGCCAGCAGCTCCGGGACTAGCAGAGATACGCAGTATTTT
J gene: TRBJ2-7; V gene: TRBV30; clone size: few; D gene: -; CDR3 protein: CAWSWEGEQYF; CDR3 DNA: TGTGCCTGGAGTTGGGAAGGCGAGCAGTACTTC
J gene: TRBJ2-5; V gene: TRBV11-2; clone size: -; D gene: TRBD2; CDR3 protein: CASSPRLAVPAEQYF; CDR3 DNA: TGTGCCAGCAGCCCAAGACTAGCGGTCCCTGCAGAGCAGTACTTC
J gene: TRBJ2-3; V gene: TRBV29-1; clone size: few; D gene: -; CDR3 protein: CSVEGASGNTQYF; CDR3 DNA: TGCAGCGTTGAGGGGGCGAGTGGAAATACGCAGTATTTT
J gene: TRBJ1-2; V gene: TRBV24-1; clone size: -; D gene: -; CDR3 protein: CATSDPRWEGYTF; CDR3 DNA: TGTGCCACCAGTGACCCCCGGTGGGAAGGCTACACCTTC
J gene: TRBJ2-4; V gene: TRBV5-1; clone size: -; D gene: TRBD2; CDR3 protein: CASRQTSGPKNIQYF; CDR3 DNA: TGCGCCAGCAGACAGACTAGCGGGCCCAAAAACATTCAGTACTTC
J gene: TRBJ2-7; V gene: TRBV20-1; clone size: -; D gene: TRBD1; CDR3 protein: CSARPRTGRYYEQYF; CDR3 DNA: TGCAGTGCTAGACCCCGGACAGGGCGTTACTACGAGCAGTACTTC
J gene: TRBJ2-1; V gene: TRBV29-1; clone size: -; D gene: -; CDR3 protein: CSALIQIGEQFF; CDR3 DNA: TGCAGCGCGTTGATCCAAATAGGTGAGCAGTTCTTC
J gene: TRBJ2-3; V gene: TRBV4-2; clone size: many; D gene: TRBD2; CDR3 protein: CASSPQLAGDTDTQYF; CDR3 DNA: TGTGCCAGCAGCCCACAACTAGCGGGGGACACAGATACGCAGTATTTT
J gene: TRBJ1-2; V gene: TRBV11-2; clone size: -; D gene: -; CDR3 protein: CASRNPREFRGYTF; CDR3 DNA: TGTGCCAGCAGGAACCCCAGGGAGTTCAGAGGCTACACCTTC
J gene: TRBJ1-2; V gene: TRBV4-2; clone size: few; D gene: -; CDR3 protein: CASSQGPGTNYGYTF; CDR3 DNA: TGTGCCAGCAGCCAAGGGCCGGGGACAAACTATGGCTACACCTTC
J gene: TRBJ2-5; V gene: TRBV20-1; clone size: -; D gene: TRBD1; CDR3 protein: CSAPRTGHGETQYF; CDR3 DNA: TGCAGTGCCCCTCGGACAGGCCACGGGGAGACCCAGTACTTC
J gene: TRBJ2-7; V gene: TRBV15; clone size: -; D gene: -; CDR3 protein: CATSRVGGNYEQYF; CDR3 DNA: TGTGCCACCAGCAGAGTTGGAGGTAACTACGAGCAGTACTTC
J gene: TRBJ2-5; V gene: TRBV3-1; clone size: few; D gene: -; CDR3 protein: CASSPRERLKETQYF; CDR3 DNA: TGTGCCAGCAGCCCCCGGGAGCGGCTCAAAGAGACCCAGTACTTC
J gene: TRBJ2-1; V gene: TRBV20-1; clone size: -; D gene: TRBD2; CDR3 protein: CSAPTSGRRSYNEQFF; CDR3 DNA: TGCAGTGCGCCGACTAGCGGGAGACGCTCCTACAATGAGCAGTTCTTC
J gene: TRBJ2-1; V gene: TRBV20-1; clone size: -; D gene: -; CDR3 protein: CSASGPTYNEQFF; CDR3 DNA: TGCAGTGCTAGCGGGCCAACCTACAATGAGCAGTTCTTC
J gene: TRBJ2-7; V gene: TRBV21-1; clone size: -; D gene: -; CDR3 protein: CARGGDGEQYF; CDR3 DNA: TGTGCCAGAGGCGGGGACGGCGAGCAGTACTTC
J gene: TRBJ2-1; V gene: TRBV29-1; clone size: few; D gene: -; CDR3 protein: CSVGGATGALAVISNEQFF; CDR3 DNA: TGCAGCGTCGGGGGGGCGACAGGGGCGTTAGCGGTTATCTCCAATGAGCAGTTCTTC
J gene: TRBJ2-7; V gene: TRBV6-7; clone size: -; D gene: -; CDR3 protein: CASSNGRQHYEQYF; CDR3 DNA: TGTGCCAGCAGTAATGGTCGGCAGCACTACGAGCAGTACTTC
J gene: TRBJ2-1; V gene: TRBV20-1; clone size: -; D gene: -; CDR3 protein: CGAKTFREGNEQFF; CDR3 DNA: TGCGGTGCTAAAACATTTCGGGAAGGCAATGAGCAGTTCTTC
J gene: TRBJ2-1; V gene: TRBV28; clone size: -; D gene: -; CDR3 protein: CASSLLGDQQFF; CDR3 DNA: TGTGCCAGCAGTTTATTAGGGGATCAGCAGTTCTTC
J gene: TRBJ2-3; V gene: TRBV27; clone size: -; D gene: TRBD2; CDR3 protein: CASRPRTSGTSTDTQYF; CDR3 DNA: TGTGCCAGCAGACCGAGGACTAGCGGGACGAGCACAGATACGCAGTATTTT
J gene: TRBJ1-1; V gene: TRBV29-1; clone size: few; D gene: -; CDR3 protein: CSVEGQGERQAFF; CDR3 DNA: TGCAGCGTTGAAGGCCAAGGGGAGCGGCAAGCTTTCTTT
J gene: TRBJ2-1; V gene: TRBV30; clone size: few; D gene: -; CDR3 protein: CAWSVDSTDNEQFF; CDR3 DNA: TGTGCCTGGAGTGTAGATTCGACGGACAATGAGCAGTTCTTC
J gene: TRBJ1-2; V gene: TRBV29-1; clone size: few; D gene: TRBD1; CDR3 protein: CSVEFGDSRRGGYTF; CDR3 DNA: TGCAGCGTTGAATTTGGGGACAGCCGGAGGGGTGGCTACACCTTC
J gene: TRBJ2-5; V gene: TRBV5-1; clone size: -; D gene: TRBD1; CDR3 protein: CASSLGQGSGETRYF; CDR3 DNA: TGCGCCAGCAGCTTGGGACAGGGGTCAGGAGAGACCCGGTACTTC
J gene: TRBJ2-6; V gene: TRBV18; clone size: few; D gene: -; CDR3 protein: CASSPTGANVLTF; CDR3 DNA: TGTGCCAGCTCACCAACCGGGGCCAACGTCCTGACTTTC
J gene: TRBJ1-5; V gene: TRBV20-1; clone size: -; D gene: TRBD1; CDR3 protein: CSAREDRGGQPQHF; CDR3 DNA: TGCAGTGCTAGGGAGGACAGGGGAGGTCAGCCCCAGCATTTT
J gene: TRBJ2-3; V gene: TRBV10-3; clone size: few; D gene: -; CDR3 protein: CAISEGETDTQYF; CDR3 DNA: TGTGCCATCAGTGAGGGGGAGACGGATACGCAGTATTTT
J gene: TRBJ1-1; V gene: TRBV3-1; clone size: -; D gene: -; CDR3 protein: CASSRDHSNTEAFF; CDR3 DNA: TGTGCCAGCAGCCGCGACCACAGTAACACTGAAGCTTTCTTT
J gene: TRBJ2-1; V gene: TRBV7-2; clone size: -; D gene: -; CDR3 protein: CASSFGQVSYNEQFF; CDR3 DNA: TGTGCCAGCAGCTTCGGCCAGGTATCCTACAATGAGCAGTTCTTC
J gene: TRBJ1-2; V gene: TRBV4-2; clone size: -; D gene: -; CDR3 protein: CASSQADIDGYTF; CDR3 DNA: TGTGCCAGCAGCCAAGCCGACATAGATGGCTACACCTTC
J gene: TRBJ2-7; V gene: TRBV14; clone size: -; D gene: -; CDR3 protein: CASSQVSIFNEQYF; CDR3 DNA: TGTGCCAGCAGCCAAGTCAGCATTTTTAACGAGCAGTACTTC
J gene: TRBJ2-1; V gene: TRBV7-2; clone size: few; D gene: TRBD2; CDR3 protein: CASSFIRYTSGIAGEQFF; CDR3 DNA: TGTGCCAGCAGCTTCATTCGATACACTAGCGGGATTGCTGGTGAGCAGTTCTTC
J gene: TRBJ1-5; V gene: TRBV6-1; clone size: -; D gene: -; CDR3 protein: CAGSLTDRTVHQPQHF; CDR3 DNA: TGTGCCGGCAGTCTAACAGACCGGACAGTTCATCAGCCCCAGCATTTT
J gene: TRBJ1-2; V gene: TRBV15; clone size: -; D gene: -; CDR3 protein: CATSRGAGYVGYTF; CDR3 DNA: TGTGCCACCAGCCGAGGGGCAGGGTATGTTGGCTACACCTTC
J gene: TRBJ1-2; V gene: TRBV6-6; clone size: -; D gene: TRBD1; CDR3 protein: CASSYGTGGYTF; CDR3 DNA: TGTGCCAGCAGTTATGGGACAGGTGGCTACACCTTC
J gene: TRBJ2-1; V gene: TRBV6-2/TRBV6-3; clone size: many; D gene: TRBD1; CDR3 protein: CASTGTGYNEQFF; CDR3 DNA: TGTGCCAGCACCGGGACAGGCTACAATGAGCAGTTCTTC
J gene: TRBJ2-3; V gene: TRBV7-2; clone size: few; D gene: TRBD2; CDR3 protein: CASSPGTSGRVIDTQYF; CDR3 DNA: TGTGCCAGCAGCCCAGGGACTAGCGGGAGGGTGATTGATACGCAGTATTTT
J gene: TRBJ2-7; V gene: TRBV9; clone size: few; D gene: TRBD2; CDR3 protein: CASSVASGSVNEQYF; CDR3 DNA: TGTGCCAGCAGCGTAGCTAGCGGGAGTGTAAATGAGCAGTACTTC
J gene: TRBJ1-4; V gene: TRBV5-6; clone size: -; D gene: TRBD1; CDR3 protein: CANSMGQPGEKLFF; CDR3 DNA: TGTGCCAACAGCATGGGACAGCCGGGCGAAAAACTGTTTTTT
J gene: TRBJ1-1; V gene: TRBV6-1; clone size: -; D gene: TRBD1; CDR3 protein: CASTPGQGLARAFF; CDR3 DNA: TGTGCCAGCACCCCGGGACAGGGTCTAGCTCGGGCTTTCTTT